These 18 T cell receptor beta chains originate from one sample sequenced in a study of CD8 T cells in ankylosing spondylitis. TCRdb re-analysed the 5' RACE reads in MiXCR, keeping a single row per CDR3 protein. The data contain 25,000 to 35,000 distinct CDR3 sequences, 5.3% of them singletons. What was sequenced was blood, either unsorted or a sorted T cell fraction (not recorded which). These receptors were taken from a female donor with ankylosing spondylitis or in good health (not recorded which).

In its sample, this clonotype was seen many times. The rearrangement uses TRBV9 and TRBJ2-5; 10 bases match TRBD2. The V gene's germline CDR1 is SGDLS and CDR2 YYNGEE. CDR3 size: 15 residues. The V gene end was trimmed by 5 bases and the J gene end by 3 bases; junction bases not matched to a gene: 7. The chain's CDR3 is CASSPRTSGEETQYF. CDR3 in DNA: TGTGCCAGCAGTCCCCGGACTAGCGGAGAAGAGACCCAGTACTTC. Filled out from reference TRBV9 and TRBJ2-5, the complete variable domain reads DSGVTQTPKHLITATGQRVTLRCSPRSGDLSVYWYQQSLDQGLQFLIQYYNGEERAKGNILERFSAQQFPDLHSELNLSSLELGDSALYFCASSPRTSGEETQYFGPGTRLLVL.

This clonotype has ten or more counts. The CDR3 bases are TGTGCCAGCAGCGTGGGAGTTGGGGCCGATGGAAACACCATATATTTT. Translating it yields CASSVGVGADGNTIYF. V is TRBV9 and J is TRBJ1-3; D might be TRBD1 (5 bases). This CDR3 comprises 16 residues. Trimming took off 2 bases at V and 3 bases at J, with 15 bases between the two ends. The V gene's germline CDR1 is SGDLS and CDR2 YYNGEE.

This clonotype ranks as medium-sized. This chain uses TRBV9 with TRBJ2-1, with D uncertain. Deletions cut 4 bases from V and 10 bases from J, with 15 bases between. This CDR3 is 13 amino acids long. CDR1 and CDR2 from the germline V gene are SGDLS and YYNGEE. The CDR3 here is CASSPGSVGEQFF. CDR3 nucleotides: TGTGCCAGCAGCCCCGGATCGGTTGGCGAGCAGTTCTTC. The full variable domain, in which reference TRBV9 and TRBJ2-1 provide the parts outside the CDR3, is DSGVTQTPKHLITATGQRVTLRCSPRSGDLSVYWYQQSLDQGLQFLIQYYNGEERAKGNILERFSAQQFPDLHSELNLSSLELGDSALYFCASSPGSVGEQFFGPGTRLTVL.

This chain connects TRBV9 to TRBJ2-5; D gene ambiguous. Germline CDR1 SGDLS, CDR2 YYNGEE. The CDR3 sequence is 14 residues long. Between the trimmed V and J ends, which lost 0 bases and 5 bases, there was a span of 11 bases. The CDR3 protein is CASSVGVIEETQYF. The CDR3 DNA follows: TGTGCCAGCAGCGTAGGGGTGATTGAGGAGACCCAGTACTTC.

This clonotype was recorded at least ten times. The chain recombines TRBV9 with TRBJ1-2; D remains ambiguous. Trimming took off 3 bases at V and 4 bases at J, with 7 bases between the two ends. The CDR3 extends over 12 amino acids. CDR1 SGDLS and CDR2 YYNGEE come from the germline V gene. The CDR3 sequence is CASSASFYGYTF. The CDR3 DNA follows: TGTGCCAGCAGCGCCTCTTTCTATGGCTACACCTTC. Combining the CDR3 with reference TRBV9 and TRBJ1-2 gives the whole variable domain DSGVTQTPKHLITATGQRVTLRCSPRSGDLSVYWYQQSLDQGLQFLIQYYNGEERAKGNILERFSAQQFPDLHSELNLSSLELGDSALYFCASSASFYGYTFGSGTRLTVV.

This clonotype was detected ten times or more. CDR3 in amino acids: CASSVGLAGGNNEQFF. The DNA for the CDR3 is TGTGCCAGCAGCGTAGGTCTAGCGGGGGGAAACAATGAGCAGTTCTTC. The genes are TRBV9 and TRBJ2-1, with 11 bases fitting TRBD2. The germline V gene encodes CDR1 SGDLS and CDR2 YYNGEE. With 0 bases clipped from V and 5 bases from J, the junction kept 4 bases outside the gene matches. The CDR3 sequence is 16 residues long.

The table lists this clonotype with many counts. The rearrangement joins TRBV9 to TRBJ2-1, with D perhaps TRBD1 or TRBD2 (6 bases each). Trimming took 0 bases from V and 8 from J, leaving 12 bases between them. CDR3 size: 14 residues. Germline V gene sequence: CDR1 SGDLS, CDR2 YYNGEE. The CDR3 DNA reads as TGTGCCAGCAGCGTAGTGGGGGGCAGCTATGAGCAGTTCTTC. Its protein product is CASSVVGGSYEQFF.

Many counts were recorded for this clonotype. The chain links TRBV9 to TRBJ2-1; D tentatively reads TRBD1 or TRBD2 (5 bases each). The ends were cut back, 3 bases at V and 5 bases at J, with 18 bases in the middle. The CDR3 consists of 16 residues. Germline loops: CDR1 SGDLS, CDR2 YYNGEE. CDR3 DNA: TGTGCCAGCAGCGCAAGAGTCGGGGCCTGGAACAATGAGCAGTTCTTC. This translates into CASSARVGAWNNEQFF.

This clonotype was observed at least ten times. The genes are TRBV9 and TRBJ2-3, with a possible D match to TRBD2 (6 bases). The CDR3 sequence is 15 residues long. CDR1 and CDR2 from the germline V gene are SGDLS and YYNGEE. The V gene lost 0 bases and the J gene lost 5 bases, with 13 bases spanning the gap. The CDR3 loop is CASSVGPEEGDTQYF. The CDR3 DNA is TGTGCCAGCAGCGTAGGGCCCGAGGAGGGAGATACGCAGTATTTT.

This clonotype rates as medium-sized. The chain combines TRBV9 with TRBJ1-6, with D possibly TRBD1 on 6 matching bases. CDR1 is SGDLS, CDR2 YYNGEE, per germline. Trimming removed 0 bases at V and 6 bases at J, with 10 bases between. This CDR3 has 15 residues. The DNA of the CDR3 is TGTGCCAGCAGCGTAGTGCAGGGGCCTAATTCACCCCTCCACTTT. Residues: CASSVVQGPNSPLHF.

Ten or more counts support this clonotype. The genes are TRBV9 and TRBJ2-2, with D possibly TRBD2 on 6 matching bases. Trimming shortened V by 2 bases and J by 0 bases, and 11 bases separated the two germline ends. Germline V CDR1 and CDR2: SGDLS, YYNGEE. The CDR3 consists of 16 residues. The DNA of the CDR3 is TGTGCCAGCAGCGTCTCGGAGGGTACGAACACCGGGGAGCTGTTTTTT. Translation gives CASSVSEGTNTGELFF.

There are many counts of this clonotype. The chain uses TRBV9 and TRBJ1-1, with D uncertain. V was trimmed by 3 bases and J by 6 bases, leaving 6 bases between them. The V gene's germline CDR1 is SGDLS and CDR2 YYNGEE. The CDR3 runs to 11 residues. Written as DNA, the CDR3 is TGTGCCAGCAGCGATGGACCTGAAGCTTTCTTT. It specifies CASSDGPEAFF. The full variable domain, in which reference TRBV9 and TRBJ1-1 provide the parts outside the CDR3, is DSGVTQTPKHLITATGQRVTLRCSPRSGDLSVYWYQQSLDQGLQFLIQYYNGEERAKGNILERFSAQQFPDLHSELNLSSLELGDSALYFCASSDGPEAFFGQGTRLTVV.

In its sample, this clonotype was seen many times. The chain recombines TRBV9 with TRBJ2-7; 10 bases align to TRBD2. The J segment lost 2 bases and the V segment lost 3 bases, leaving 14 bases of the junction unmatched. The CDR3 covers 18 residues. Germline V gene lookup returns CDR1 SGDLS and CDR2 YYNGEE. This chain's CDR3 is CASSAGSFTSGTAYEQYF. CDR3 sequence (DNA): TGTGCCAGCAGCGCCGGATCATTTACTAGCGGGACAGCCTACGAGCAGTACTTC.

This clonotype has at least ten counts. This sequence joins TRBV9 and TRBJ2-7; 7 nucleotides agree with TRBD1. Trimming cost V 1 base and J 6 bases; bases outside gene matches: 4. The CDR3 length is 13 residues. Germline lookup yields CDR1 SGDLS and CDR2 YYNGEE. The CDR3 bases are TGTGCCAGCAGCGTAACAAACAGGGGCGAGCAGTACTTC. This encodes CASSVTNRGEQYF. Full variable domain (outside the CDR3, taken from reference TRBV9 and TRBJ2-7): DSGVTQTPKHLITATGQRVTLRCSPRSGDLSVYWYQQSLDQGLQFLIQYYNGEERAKGNILERFSAQQFPDLHSELNLSSLELGDSALYFCASSVTNRGEQYFGPGTRLTVT.

This clonotype was observed many times. The chain combines TRBV9 with TRBJ2-2, with a weak D call TRBD2 (6 bases). The CDR3 consists of 13 residues. Germline loops: CDR1 SGDLS, CDR2 YYNGEE. V lost 3 bases and J 4 bases, leaving 7 bases between the germline ends. The CDR3 loop is CASSAGSTGELFF. CDR3 DNA: TGTGCCAGCAGCGCCGGGAGCACCGGGGAGCTGTTTTTT. Full variable domain (remainder filled in from reference TRBV9 and TRBJ2-2): DSGVTQTPKHLITATGQRVTLRCSPRSGDLSVYWYQQSLDQGLQFLIQYYNGEERAKGNILERFSAQQFPDLHSELNLSSLELGDSALYFCASSAGSTGELFFGEGSRLTVL.

This clonotype was seen at least ten times. The chain is built from TRBV9 and TRBJ1-1, with D possibly matching TRBD1 (6 bases). Germline V gene sequence: CDR1 SGDLS, CDR2 YYNGEE. V was shortened by 4 bases and J by 4 bases, with 14 bases between the two germline ends. The CDR3 is 14 amino acids. This CDR3 is CASSRGQTITEAFF. The CDR3 bases are TGTGCCAGCAGCAGGGGACAAACTATCACTGAAGCTTTCTTT.

The table lists this clonotype with many counts. The CDR3 DNA is TGTGCCAGCAGCCCGACACCGGGACTAGCGGGGGGATTTGGAGATACGCAGTATTTT. Translated, it gives CASSPTPGLAGGFGDTQYF. The chain couples TRBV9 to TRBJ2-3; 15 nucleotides align to TRBD2. The CDR3 sequence is 19 residues long. With 4 bases clipped from V and 5 bases from J, the junction kept 14 bases outside the gene matches. Germline CDR1 reads SGDLS; CDR2 reads YYNGEE.

This clonotype came up many times. CDR3 loop: CASSVELRYPNTGELFF. The CDR3, as DNA: TGTGCCAGCAGCGTAGAATTGCGGTACCCGAACACCGGGGAGCTGTTTTTT. The chain employs TRBV9 and TRBJ2-2, with no clear D. Germline V lookup: CDR1 SGDLS, CDR2 YYNGEE. The CDR3 is made up of 17 amino acids. V dropped 0 bases and J dropped 0 bases, with 12 bases sitting between them.